These 10 T cell receptor beta chains originate from one sample sequenced in a study of blood T cell repertoires in COVID-19. Sequenced by immunoSEQ multiplex PCR; TCRdb stores in-frame clones only, minus some. The sample shows 45,000 to 65,000 clones, roughly four fifths of them seen only once. The sample comprised peripheral blood. The receptors stem from a man between 65 and 79 years old with active COVID-19.

The chain couples TRBV4-3 to TRBJ2-7; 7 bases map to TRBD1. The junction had 6 bases not matched to a gene; V was cut back by 1 base and J by 0 bases. Germline V lookup: CDR1 LGHNA, CDR2 YSLEER. The CDR3 contains 16 residues. Written as DNA, the CDR3 is TGCGCCAGCAGCCAAGGGACAGGCTTAAGCTCCTACGAGCAGTACTTC. It codes for CASSQGTGLSSYEQYF.

V gene TRBV5-4 combines with J gene TRBJ2-7; possible D gene TRBD2, 5 bases. The CDR3 is 15 amino acids. V lost 0 bases and J lost 3, with 13 bases in between. Germline CDR1 SGHNT, CDR2 YYREEE (reference sequence). CDR3 amino acids: CASSLGRGKHYEQYF. CDR3 nucleotide sequence: TGTGCCAGCAGCTTGGGTAGAGGGAAACACTACGAGCAGTACTTC. The variable domain in full, completed from reference TRBV5-4 and TRBJ2-7, reads ETGVTQSPTHLIKTRGQQVTLRCSSQSGHNTVSWYQQALGQGPQFIFQYYREEENGRGNFPPRFSGLQFPNYSSELNVNALELDDSALYLCASSLGRGKHYEQYFGPGTRLTVT.

The chain recombines TRBV30 with TRBJ2-2; 7 nucleotides agree with TRBD1. V lost 3 bases and J lost 1; bases outside the gene matches: 8. The CDR3 is 16 amino acids. Germline V CDR1 and CDR2: GTSNPN, SVGIG (reference sequence). CDR3 coding DNA: TGTGCCTGGAGACCCATAGGGGGCTTGAACACCGGGGAGCTGTTTTTT. Amino acids: CAWRPIGGLNTGELFF.

The DNA of the CDR3 is TGTGCCAGCAGCAGCAAACAGGGGGGGACTGAAGCTTTCTTT. This encodes CASSSKQGGTEAFF. This rearrangement joins TRBV11-1 to TRBJ1-1; 8 positions agree with TRBD1. Germline CDR1 SGHAT, CDR2 FQDESV (reference sequence). This CDR3 is built from 14 residues. Trimming removed 5 bases from V and 5 bases from J; junction bases left unmatched: 7. Together with reference TRBV11-1 and TRBJ1-1, the CDR3 gives the full variable domain: EAEVAQSPRYKITEKSQAVAFWCDPISGHATLYWYRQILGQGPELLVQFQDESVVDDSQLPKDRFSAERLKGVDSTLKIQPAELGDSAMYLCASSSKQGGTEAFFGQGTRLTVV.

This rearrangement joins TRBV24-1 to TRBJ2-1; weak D call: TRBD1 (5 bases). The CDR3 spans 15 residues. The V end lost 2 bases, the J end lost 8 bases, and 15 bases lay between the germline ends. The germline CDR1 and CDR2 sequences are KGHDR and SFDVKD. CDR3: CATSDSRVYPDEQFF. The CDR3, as DNA: TGTGCCACCAGTGATTCCAGGGTGTACCCCGATGAGCAGTTCTTC.

V usage is TRBV4-1 and J usage is TRBJ2-7, with unresolved D. The germline V gene has CDR1 MGHRA and CDR2 YSYEKL. V gave up 1 base and J gave up 6 bases, with 16 bases separating them. The CDR3 is made up of 15 amino acids. CDR3 sequence (DNA): TGCGCCAGCAGCCAAGTTGAGAGTAGCAGCTCCGAGCAGTACTTC. It codes for CASSQVESSSSEQYF.

This chain joins TRBV5-1 and TRBJ2-5, with D perhaps TRBD2 (6 bases). V lost 1 base to trimming and J lost 5 bases, with 12 bases between them. The length of the CDR3 is 14 residues. Germline V CDR1 and CDR2: SGHRS, YFSETQ. The CDR3 loop is CASSLSAGHETQYF. The CDR3 DNA is TGCGCCAGCAGCTTGTCTGCGGGGCATGAGACCCAGTACTTC.

The V and J genes are TRBV30 and TRBJ2-5, with D hard to call. This CDR3 is 16 amino acids long. CDR1 GTSNPN and CDR2 SVGIG come from the germline V gene (reference sequence). Trimming cost V 1 base and J 0 bases, with 15 bases left between them. The CDR3 DNA is TGTGCCTGGAGTGGTGTGGCAGGATCGTACCAAGAGACCCAGTACTTC. It translates to CAWSGVAGSYQETQYF.

V usage is TRBV29-1 and J usage is TRBJ1-2, with TRBD1 matching 11 bases. J gave up 6 bases and V 0 bases, and 9 bases lay outside the gene matches. The CDR3 has 16 residues. The germline V gene encodes CDR1 SQVTM and CDR2 ANQGSEA. CDR3 region: CSVEDGRTGGLNGYTF. Here the CDR3 DNA reads TGCAGCGTTGAAGATGGGCGGACAGGGGGCTTGAATGGCTACACCTTC.

The CDR3 sequence: CASSIRDSPYNEQFF. In DNA, the CDR3 is TGTGCCAGTAGTATCCGGGACTCACCCTACAATGAGCAGTTCTTC. This chain joins TRBV19 and TRBJ2-1; TRBD2 might be the D (6 bases). V shed 3 bases and J shed 2 bases, with 11 bases lying between them. Germline V lookup: CDR1 LNHDA, CDR2 SQIVND (reference sequence). This CDR3 spans 15 amino acids.